Shown below are 18 T cell receptor beta chains from a single sample sequenced in a study of blood T cells in healthy people across ages. A sample-barcoded 5' primer and a J-beta primer mix were used in a second PCR of about 7 to 12 cycles. TCRdb passed the 5' RACE reads through MiXCR, listing each CDR3 protein once. The sample includes 450,000 to 650,000 distinct CDR3 sequences, around 24% of them seen just once. These data were also filed under a second study, of T cells of mothers and their children.

Sequencing used blood. These receptor sequences come from a boy between 10 and 17 years old in good health.

This clonotype was counted between two and nine times. The chain combines TRBV7-3 with TRBJ2-2, with TRBD2 identical over 9 bases. The length of the CDR3 is 13 residues. V dropped 1 base and J dropped 13; count of bases not matched to a gene: 4. Germline V CDR1 and CDR2: SGHTA, FQGTGA. The CDR3 spells CASSLRRGGLLFF. In DNA form, the CDR3 reads TGTGCCAGCAGCTTAAGGCGGGGGGGACTGCTGTTTTTT.

The rearrangement uses TRBV7-2 and TRBJ2-5, with 7 bases matching TRBD1. The CDR3 is 15 residues long. J gave up 1 base and V 0 bases, and 2 bases lay outside the gene matches. CDR1 SGHTA and CDR2 FQGNSA come from the germline V gene. The CDR3 reads CASSLAGQFQETQYF. The CDR3 bases are TGTGCCAGCAGCTTAGCGGGACAGTTCCAAGAGACCCAGTACTTC.

This clonotype has just a few counts. The chain is built from TRBV15 and TRBJ2-4, with 10 nucleotides matching TRBD2. Germline trimming cut 3 bases from V and 1 base from J; bases unmatched to any gene: 3. This CDR3 has 16 residues. The germline CDR1 and CDR2 sequences are LNHNV and YYDKDF (reference sequence). CDR3 protein: CATSSQTSGAKNIQYF. CDR3 nucleotide sequence: TGTGCCACCAGCAGCCAGACTAGCGGGGCCAAAAACATTCAGTACTTC.

V is TRBV16 and J is TRBJ2-3, with a weak D call TRBD1 (6 bases). The CDR3 totals 15 residues. Germline V gene data show CDR1 as KGHSY and CDR2 as FQNENV. V lost 2 bases and J 3 bases, leaving 12 bases between the germline ends. This chain's CDR3 is CASSQIQGTTDTQYF. In DNA, the CDR3 is TGTGCCAGCAGCCAAATACAGGGAACAACAGATACGCAGTATTTT.

This clonotype was seen a handful of times. The V and J genes are TRBV5-1 and TRBJ1-4, with D possibly TRBD1 on 6 matching bases. V lost 0 bases and J 5 bases, leaving 17 bases between the germline ends. The CDR3 consists of 17 residues. Germline lookup yields CDR1 SGHRS and CDR2 YFSETQ. CDR3 region: CASSLAARGKENEKLFF. In nucleotides, the CDR3 is TGCGCCAGCAGCTTGGCGGCCAGGGGAAAGGAAAATGAAAAACTGTTTTTT.

This clonotype occurred a few times. The chain joins TRBV9 to TRBJ2-1, with D uncertain. The CDR3 runs to 12 residues. Germline V gives CDR1 SGDLS, CDR2 YYNGEE. Deletions cut 6 bases from V and 9 bases from J, with 13 bases between. The CDR3 coding sequence is TGTGCCAGCAAAAGTGTTGGCGCTGAGCAGTTCTTC. Translated: CASKSVGAEQFF.

V and J are TRBV4-3 and TRBJ1-1, with D possibly being TRBD1 (6 bases). V dropped 0 bases and J dropped 8 bases, with 19 bases sitting between them. Germline V lookup: CDR1 LGHNA, CDR2 YSLEER. The CDR3 covers 16 residues. CDR3 sequence: CASSQELGGEGFEAFF. CDR3 nucleotide sequence: TGCGCCAGCAGCCAAGAATTAGGGGGGGAGGGGTTCGAAGCTTTCTTT.

The chain has TRBV6-2 or TRBV6-3 and TRBJ2-5; the D is unclear. V lost 7 bases to trimming and J lost 5 bases, with 17 bases between them. This CDR3 has 14 residues. CDR1 is MNHEY, CDR2 SVGEGT, per germline. In DNA, the CDR3 is TGTGCCAGCACTCAGGACCTTCGAAGGGAGACCCAGTACTTC. Residues: CASTQDLRRETQYF.

This chain joins TRBV4-1 and TRBJ1-4; no reliable D call. Trimming cost V 1 base and J 6 bases, with 6 bases left between them. The germline gives CDR1 MGHRA, CDR2 YSYEKL. This CDR3 spans 13 amino acids. CDR3 protein: CASSQGGYEKLFF. The CDR3 coding sequence is TGCGCCAGCAGCCAAGGGGGATATGAAAAACTGTTTTTT.

The chain joins TRBV20-1 to TRBJ2-5, with 7 bases aligning to TRBD2. Germline-derived CDR1 and CDR2 are DFQATT and SNEGSKA (reference sequence). V was clipped by 6 bases and J by 1 base; unmatched bases: 11. This CDR3 region has 15 residues. CDR3 nucleotides: TGCAGTGCCACAGGTTGGGAGGGGTTCCAAGAGACCCAGTACTTC. It specifies CSATGWEGFQETQYF.

The chain combines TRBV7-3 with TRBJ2-7; 11 bases agree with TRBD2. Losses at the gene ends were 5 bases for V and 3 bases for J; bases not matched to a gene: 3. Germline values: CDR1 SGHTA, CDR2 FQGTGA. The CDR3 runs to 14 residues. DNA for the CDR3: TGTGCCAGCAGCCCTAGCGGGGGGATCTACGAGCAGTACTTC. Its protein is CASSPSGGIYEQYF. Combining the CDR3 with reference TRBV7-3 and TRBJ2-7 gives the whole variable domain GAGVSQTPSNKVTEKGKYVELRCDPISGHTALYWYRQSLGQGPEFLIYFQGTGAADDSGLPNDRFFAVRPEGSVSTLKIQRTERGDSAVYLCASSPSGGIYEQYFGPGTRLTVT.

The chain carries TRBV7-2 and TRBJ1-1; D call uncertain. Trimming took 2 bases from V and 1 from J, leaving 8 bases between them. The CDR3 is 14 residues long. The germline V gene has CDR1 SGHTA and CDR2 FQGNSA. The CDR3 reads CASSLMWGNTEAFF. DNA for the CDR3: TGTGCCAGCAGCTTAATGTGGGGGAACACTGAAGCTTTCTTT.

The chain links TRBV20-1 to TRBJ2-1; D is tentatively TRBD1 or TRBD2 (5 bases each). This CDR3 is built from 15 residues. CDR1 and CDR2 from the germline V gene are DFQATT and SNEGSKA (reference sequence). Between the trimmed V and J ends, which lost 3 bases and 3 bases, there was a span of 15 bases. CDR3 coding DNA: TGCAGTGCTAGTACCACTACGGGACGCTACAATGAGCAGTTCTTC. It encodes CSASTTTGRYNEQFF.

This clonotype was recorded a few times. The chain carries TRBV4-1 and TRBJ1-2; D is unresolved. Trimming took off 2 bases at V and 3 bases at J, with 7 bases between the two ends. The CDR3 contains 13 residues. Germline V gene data show CDR1 as MGHRA and CDR2 as YSYEKL. The CDR3 loop is CASSQWTDYGYTF. DNA for the CDR3: TGCGCCAGCAGCCAATGGACGGACTATGGCTACACCTTC.

The chain is built from TRBV7-6 and TRBJ1-4; 7 bases map to TRBD1. Germline values: CDR1 SGHVS, CDR2 FNYEAQ. Unmatched junction bases numbered 10, after V lost 7 bases and J lost 5 bases. The CDR3 has 15 residues. The CDR3 spells CASTSWDRTNEKLFF. The CDR3 coding sequence is TGTGCCAGCACCTCCTGGGACAGAACCAATGAAAAACTGTTTTTT.

The CDR3, as DNA: TGTGCCAGCACCCTTGAACAGGGGCCGGAAAAGAGGGCTTTCTTT. Its protein is CASTLEQGPEKRAFF. The V and J genes are TRBV12-3 or TRBV12-4 and TRBJ1-1; TRBD1 matches 7 bases. The CDR3 is 15 amino acids. The junction had 19 bases not matched to a gene; V was cut back by 7 bases and J by 11 bases.

The genes are TRBV7-2 and TRBJ2-5; possibly TRBD1 for D (6 bases). This CDR3 region has 15 residues. Per germline, CDR1 SGHTA and CDR2 FQGNSA. Trimming shortened V by 5 bases and J by 0 bases, and 13 bases separated the two germline ends. The CDR3 is CASSQPDSYQETQYF. The CDR3 bases are TGTGCCAGCAGCCAACCGGACAGTTACCAAGAGACCCAGTACTTC. Full variable domain (remainder filled in from reference TRBV7-2 and TRBJ2-5): GAGVSQSPSNKVTEKGKDVELRCDPISGHTALYWYRQSLGQGLEFLIYFQGNSAPDKSGLPSDRFSAERTGGSVSTLTIQRTQQEDSAVYLCASSQPDSYQETQYFGPGTRLLVL.

The rearrangement uses TRBV6-5 and TRBJ1-5, with D hard to call. CDR1 and CDR2 (germline): MNHEY, SVGAGI. With 0 bases removed from V and 5 bases from J, the gap between germline ends came to 8 bases. This CDR3 spans 14 amino acids. The CDR3 reads CASSYSPTDQPQHF. The CDR3 DNA reads TGTGCCAGCAGTTACTCCCCCACGGATCAGCCCCAGCATTTT.